The rows below give T cell receptor beta chains drawn from one sample of a study of early T cells in non-severe SARS-CoV-2 infection. TCRdb analysed the 5' RACE reads with MiXCR anew, one entry per CDR3 protein. The sample lists roughly 90,000 distinct CDR3 sequences; 14% to 15% were seen once. The sequenced material came from whole blood. The receptors were sampled from an adult who was a healthcare worker with PCR-confirmed SARS-CoV-2 infection or an uninfected control (not recorded which). The CDR3 runs from the conserved cysteine through the conserved F or W.

V: TRBV9
length: 18
J: TRBJ2-2
CDR3: CASSARRQQLANTGELFF

V: TRBV12-3/TRBV12-4
length: 15
J: TRBJ1-5
CDR3: CASSLTSGSNQPQHF

V: TRBV12-3/TRBV12-4
length: 17
J: TRBJ1-5
CDR3: CASSLAGRQGRYQPQHF

V: TRBV28
length: 15
J: TRBJ2-3
CDR3: CATHPSGQGTDTQYF

V: TRBV5-1
length: 12
J: TRBJ2-2
CDR3: CASSFGVGELFF

V: TRBV20-1
length: 15
J: TRBJ2-3
CDR3: CSALKGQGLIDTQYF

V: TRBV29-1
length: 13
J: TRBJ2-1
CDR3: CSVARGAVNEQFF

V: TRBV20-1
length: 12
J: TRBJ1-5
CDR3: CSARVPDQPQHF

V: TRBV5-6
length: 11
J: TRBJ2-5
CDR3: CASARTETQYF

V: TRBV7-9
length: 14
J: TRBJ2-3
CDR3: CASSPSGGTDTQYF

V: TRBV7-2
length: 14
J: TRBJ1-1
CDR3: CASSHQGGSTEAFF

V: TRBV7-2
length: 15
J: TRBJ2-2
CDR3: CASSPPRANTGELFF

V: TRBV12-3/TRBV12-4
length: 14
J: TRBJ2-5
CDR3: CASSPGGGKETQYF

V: TRBV11-2
length: 15
J: TRBJ2-5
CDR3: CASSWTSGDQETQYF

V: TRBV7-9
length: 15
J: TRBJ1-1
CDR3: CASSLQGQANTEAFF

V: TRBV11-2
length: 13
J: TRBJ2-3
CDR3: CASSLGTTDTRYF

V: TRBV20-1
length: 13
J: TRBJ2-1
CDR3: CSASRDFYNEQFF

V: TRBV2
length: 13
J: TRBJ1-6
CDR3: CASREDRRSPPHF

V: TRBV9
length: 13
J: TRBJ1-5
CDR3: CASSVAGGEPQHF

V: TRBV20-1
length: 13
J: TRBJ1-1
CDR3: CSASLGRDTEAFF

V: TRBV29-1
length: 15
J: TRBJ2-1
CDR3: CSVEVRQGVLDEQFF

V: TRBV20-1
length: 14
J: TRBJ1-2
CDR3: CSARDRLGNYGYTF

V: TRBV5-1
length: 12
J: TRBJ2-2
CDR3: CASSTRDGELFF

V: TRBV20-1
length: 14
J: TRBJ2-1
CDR3: CSASEGVLGNEQFF

V: TRBV5-6
length: 15
J: TRBJ1-1
CDR3: CASSLGPGMNTEAFF

V: TRBV4-1
length: 19
J: TRBJ2-2
CDR3: CASSQPGTSGGVNTGELFF

V: TRBV12-3/TRBV12-4
length: 19
J: TRBJ1-2
CDR3: CASSLGALGGAIYGNGYTF

V: TRBV21-1
length: 15
J: TRBJ1-1
CDR3: CASSKERTGNTEAFF

V: TRBV6-1
length: 12
J: TRBJ2-3
CDR3: CASRALGDTQYF

V: TRBV7-2
length: 13
J: TRBJ2-5
CDR3: CAAAPTRGETQYF

V: TRBV28
length: 14
J: TRBJ2-1
CDR3: CASREISSYNEQFF

V: TRBV6-1
length: 15
J: TRBJ2-2
CDR3: CASSAGVLLTGELFF

V: TRBV27
length: 14
J: TRBJ2-2
CDR3: CASSLWDSTGELFF

V: TRBV25-1
length: 13
J: TRBJ1-1
CDR3: CASSSLGPSVAFF

V: TRBV29-1
length: 13
J: TRBJ2-1
CDR3: CSGGDRRYNEQFF

V: TRBV2
length: 19
J: TRBJ2-1
CDR3: CASSEALPHRDSPDIEQFF